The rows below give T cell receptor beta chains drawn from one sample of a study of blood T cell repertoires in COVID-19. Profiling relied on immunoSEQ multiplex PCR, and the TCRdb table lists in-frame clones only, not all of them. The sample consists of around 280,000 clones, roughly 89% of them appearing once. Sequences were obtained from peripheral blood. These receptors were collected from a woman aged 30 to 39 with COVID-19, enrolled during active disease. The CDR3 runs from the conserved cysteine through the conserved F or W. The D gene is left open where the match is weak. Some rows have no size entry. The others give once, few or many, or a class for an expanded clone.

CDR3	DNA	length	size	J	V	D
CSVTTGTSGGPRWAGYNEQFF	TGCAGCGTCACAACCGGGACTAGCGGGGGACCGAGGTGGGCGGGGTACAATGAGCAGTTCTTC	21	.	TRBJ2-1	TRBV29-1	TRBD2
CASSLLYREPYEQYF	TGTGCCAGCAGCTTACTCTACAGGGAACCCTACGAGCAGTACTTC	15	.	TRBJ2-7	TRBV7-8	.
CASSEVEPRAFF	TGTGCCAGCAGTGAAGTTGAACCCCGGGCTTTCTTT	12	.	TRBJ1-1	TRBV2	.
CASSMSGTDSTDTQYF	TGTGCCAGTAGTATGTCCGGGACTGATAGCACAGATACGCAGTATTTT	16	.	TRBJ2-3	TRBV19	.
CASEISSYNEQFF	TGTGCCAGCGAGATAAGCTCCTACAATGAGCAGTTCTTC	13	once	TRBJ2-1	TRBV2	.
CASSHTTVENEKLFF	TGTGCCAGCAGCCACACGACAGTCGAAAATGAAAAACTGTTTTTT	15	.	TRBJ1-4	TRBV3-1/TRBV3-2	.
CASINYENTEAFF	TGTGCCAGCATTAACTACGAGAACACTGAAGCTTTCTTT	13	.	TRBJ1-1	TRBV19	.
CASSQNTANNSPLHF	TGCGCCAGCAGCCAAAATACAGCTAATAATTCACCCCTCCACTTT	15	.	TRBJ1-6	TRBV4-1	.
CSVSTGAYGYTF	TGCAGCGTTTCCACAGGAGCCTATGGCTACACCTTC	12	.	TRBJ1-2	TRBV29-1	.
CASSQGQVGTDTQYF	TGCGCCAGCAGCCAAGGACAGGTTGGCACAGATACGCAGTATTTT	15	.	TRBJ2-3	TRBV4-1	.
CASSLGQGANSPLHF	TGCGCCAGCAGCTTGGGGCAGGGGGCTAATTCACCCCTCCACTTT	15	once	TRBJ1-6	TRBV5-1	TRBD1
CASSATGQGNSPLHF	TGCGCCAGCAGCGCAACGGGACAGGGGAATTCACCCCTCCACTTT	15	.	TRBJ1-6	TRBV5-1	TRBD1
CASGWGTTGSIFF	TGTGCTAGTGGTTGGGGAACGACAGGGTCGATATTCTTC	13	once	TRBJ1-2	TRBV12-5	TRBD1
CASSIGTGSYEQYF	TGTGCCAGTAGTATCGGGACAGGGAGCTACGAGCAGTACTTC	14	.	TRBJ2-7	TRBV19	TRBD1
CASSLGPASSYEQYF	TGTGCCAGCAGTCTTGGGCCAGCAAGCTCCTACGAGCAGTACTTC	15	.	TRBJ2-7	TRBV2	.
CASSYYPPEGNTF	TGTGCCAGCAGTTACTACCCCCCGGAGGGGAACACCTTC	13	once	TRBJ1-2	TRBV6-2/TRBV6-3	.
CASSIGAATNEKLFF	TGTGCCAGTAGTATAGGGGCCGCAACTAATGAAAAACTGTTTTTT	15	.	TRBJ1-4	TRBV19	.
CASSPRGGGEYNEQFF	TGTGCCAGCAGCCCTAGGGGCGGGGGAGAATACAATGAGCAGTTCTTC	16	.	TRBJ2-1	TRBV4-2	TRBD2
CASSTSGGSTDTQYF	TGTGCCAGCAGTACTAGCGGGGGGAGCACAGATACGCAGTATTTT	15	once	TRBJ2-3	TRBV27	TRBD2
CASSQHLSGGTDTQYF	TGTGCCAGCAGCCAACATCTTAGCGGGGGCACAGATACGCAGTATTTT	16	.	TRBJ2-3	TRBV3-1/TRBV3-2	TRBD2
CASSLEGYGTEAFF	TGTGCCAGCAGCTTAGAGGGGTACGGCACTGAAGCTTTCTTT	14	once	TRBJ1-1	TRBV7-7	.
CASSLGGGGQETQYF	TGTGCCAGCAGCTTAGGGGGGGGAGGTCAAGAGACCCAGTACTTC	15	few	TRBJ2-5	TRBV7-7	TRBD2
CASSRTGNSGNTIYF	TGTGCCAGCAGCCGGACAGGGAATTCAGGAAACACCATATATTTT	15	.	TRBJ1-3	TRBV7-9	TRBD1
CASSQVVGQGQGQPQHF	TGTGCCAGCAGCCAAGTCGTAGGGCAGGGGCAAGGTCAGCCCCAGCATTTT	17	.	TRBJ1-5	TRBV4-2	.
CASNRDRGDTGELFF	TGTGCCAGCAATCGGGACAGGGGCGACACCGGGGAGCTGTTTTTT	15	.	TRBJ2-2	TRBV6-5	TRBD1
CASRDRGHGYTF	TGTGCCAGCAGGGACAGGGGACATGGCTACACCTTC	12	.	TRBJ1-2	TRBV27	TRBD1
CAAGGAFTDTQYF	TGTGCTGCGGGGGGGGCTTTCACAGATACGCAGTATTTT	13	.	TRBJ2-3	TRBV3-1/TRBV3-2	TRBD2
CASSIGRRGQPQHF	TGTGCCAGTAGTATCGGGAGAAGGGGTCAGCCCCAGCATTTT	14	.	TRBJ1-5	TRBV19	.
CASGQLPFRYGYTF	TGTGCCAGTGGACAGCTCCCCTTTAGGTATGGCTACACCTTC	14	.	TRBJ1-2	TRBV19	.
CASSDEQAPGTEAFF	TGTGCCAGCAGCGACGAACAGGCCCCGGGCACTGAAGCTTTCTTT	15	few	TRBJ1-1	TRBV25-1	.
CARTGRASRRNTEAFF	TGTGCCAGGACCGGGAGGGCGAGTCGTCGGAACACTGAAGCTTTCTTT	16	.	TRBJ1-1	TRBV2	.
CASSLRTAGAYNSPLHF	TGTGCCAGCAGCTTGAGGACAGCGGGGGCCTATAATTCACCCCTCCACTTT	17	.	TRBJ1-6	TRBV5-6	.
CASSLTSGGPEQYF	TGTGCCAGCAGCTTGACTAGCGGGGGCCCGGAGCAGTACTTC	14	.	TRBJ2-7	TRBV7-2	TRBD2
CASSNLRQTEQYF	TGTGCCAGCAGCAATCTAAGACAGACCGAGCAGTACTTC	13	.	TRBJ2-7	TRBV5-5	.
CASSPGLRRTEAFF	TGTGCCAGCAGCCCAGGCCTCCGAAGAACTGAAGCTTTCTTT	14	.	TRBJ1-1	TRBV11-2	.